This TCR beta chain originates from a study of blood T cell repertoires in COVID-19. Germline V gene sequence: CDR1 DFQATT, CDR2 SNEGSKA (reference sequence). CDR3 length: 11 amino acids. Cohort placement rested on clinical history that participants reported themselves. This clone was seen a single time. The junction departs from the called germline gene at one end, perhaps through a read error. Produced via immunoSEQ multiplex PCR; TCRdb's table is partial and in-frame only. This sample has around 400,000 clones, with about 88% found just once. The rearrangement uses TRBV20-1 and TRBJ1-3; the D gene is possibly TRBD1 (5 bases). The clonotype comes from a woman aged 18-35 years who had been exposed to COVID-19. Sequenced input: PBMCs or T cells enriched from blood (not recorded which). CDR3 DNA sequence: TGCAGTGCTAGAGATGGGACTACCACAGGTTTT. Its protein product is CSARDGTTTGF.